The next 5 T cell receptor beta chains were all read from a single sample in a study of T cells in localized non-small cell lung cancer. Clones were sequenced by immunoSEQ multiplex PCR, and TCRdb holds only the in-frame ones, with some missing. Counted here are around 28,000 clones, about 89% occurring once; the ten biggest clones make up around 3.2%. The specimen was peripheral blood, collected before any cancer treatment. These receptors all stem from an older female donor with stage I lung adenocarcinoma.

Only one count was recorded for this clone. The J gene is TRBJ2-1, the V gene TRBV11-2; D is possibly TRBD1 (6 bases). V gave up 2 bases and J gave up 5 bases, with 13 bases separating them. Germline V gives CDR1 SGHAT, CDR2 FQNNGV. This CDR3 spans 15 amino acids. The CDR3 DNA is TGTGCCAGCAGCTTAAATTGGTCAGGGGACAATGAGCAGTTCTTC. It specifies CASSLNWSGDNEQFF.

The genes are TRBV9 and TRBJ2-5, with 8 bases that match TRBD2. Germline trimming cut 4 bases from V and 4 bases from J; bases unmatched to any gene: 9. The CDR3 runs 15 residues. From germline, CDR1 is SGDLS and CDR2 YYNGEE. CDR3: CASSFQAGVSETQYF. CDR3 nucleotides: TGTGCCAGCAGCTTTCAAGCGGGAGTCTCAGAGACCCAGTACTTC.

The chain is built from TRBV4-1 and TRBJ2-5; no definite D call. Germline V gene data show CDR1 as MGHRA and CDR2 as YSYEKL. This CDR3 is built from 13 residues. V lost 4 bases, J lost 0 bases, and 6 bases lay in between. As DNA, the CDR3 is TGCGCCAGCAGCCCAAGAAACCAAGAGACCCAGTACTTC. Protein sequence: CASSPRNQETQYF.

V usage is TRBV28 and J usage is TRBJ2-1; 10 bases fit TRBD2. The CDR3 spans 15 residues. Germline V lookup: CDR1 MDHEN, CDR2 SYDVKM. Trimming at V came to 0 bases and at J to 8 bases, leaving 4 bases not matched to a gene. In DNA, the CDR3 is TGTGCCAGCAGTTTATGGGCTAGCGGGAGCGATGAGCAGTTCTTC. This gives the protein CASSLWASGSDEQFF.

The gene calls are TRBV5-1 and TRBJ2-5; 9 bases are shared with TRBD1. This CDR3 has 14 amino acids. In germline, CDR1 is SGHRS, CDR2 YFSETQ. V trimming: 1 base; J trimming: 5 bases; junction bases outside the gene matches: 3. This chain's CDR3 is CASSLPTGGETQYF. For the CDR3, the DNA is TGCGCCAGCAGCTTGCCGACAGGGGGGGAGACCCAGTACTTC. Filled out from reference TRBV5-1 and TRBJ2-5, the complete variable domain reads KAGVTQTPRYLIKTRGQQVTLSCSPISGHRSVSWYQQTPGQGLQFLFEYFSETQRNKGNFPGRFSGRQFSNSRSEMNVSTLELGDSALYLCASSLPTGGETQYFGPGTRLLVL.